This T cell receptor (beta chain) was recovered during a study of Ad26.COV2.S vaccination and SARS-CoV-2 variants. Study findings and constraints: Comparable non-spike TCR breadth was observed in vaccine and placebo recipients.

This clone was counted a single time. The antigen is not known. V lost 4 bases to trimming and J lost 3 bases; unmatched junction nucleotides: 4. The CDR3 loop spans 15 amino acids. The germline CDR1 and CDR2 sequences are SGHRS and YFSETQ. Libraries were prepared by immunoSEQ multiplex PCR; TCRdb keeps only in-frame clonotypes and omits some of them. The data show about 180,000 clones, roughly 85% seen once. The origin of this receptor is a human donor who had recovered from COVID-19. This specimen was peripheral blood, taken after recovery from COVID-19. This chain uses TRBV5-1 with TRBJ2-1; 10 positions agree with TRBD1. The CDR3 DNA follows: TGCGCCAGCAGCCTTGGGGACAGGGGCTACAATGAGCAGTTCTTC. Protein: CASSLGDRGYNEQFF.